These 18 T cell receptor beta chains came from one sample sequenced in a study of blood T cell repertoires in COVID-19. TCRdb's table, derived via immunoSEQ multiplex PCR, lists solely in-frame clones and lacks some. The repertoire holds 180,000 or so clones, around 84% seen once, with 13% to 15% in the top ten. Sequenced material: PBMCs or T cells enriched from blood (not recorded which). The receptors were gathered from a man in his fifties who had recovered from COVID-19.

This chain links TRBV5-8 with TRBJ1-3, with 8 bases fitting TRBD1. CDR1 SGHTS and CDR2 YDEGEE come from the germline V gene. The CDR3 is 15 residues long. Trimming took 5 bases from V and 7 from J; bases not matched to a gene: 11. DNA for the CDR3: TGTGCCAGCAGGGACAGGGCCCGATTGAGGAACACCATATATTTT. Its protein is CASRDRARLRNTIYF.

The chain uses TRBV7-3 and TRBJ2-5; 8 bases are shared with TRBD1. CDR3 size: 15 residues. Germline V lookup: CDR1 SGHTA, CDR2 FQGTGA. The J segment lost 1 base and the V segment lost 2 bases, leaving 3 bases of the junction unmatched. The CDR3 region has the DNA TGTGCCAGCAGCTTAGGTACAGGGGGCCAAGAGACCCAGTACTTC. It specifies CASSLGTGGQETQYF.

The genes are TRBV24-1 and TRBJ2-1; D may be TRBD1 (5 bases). This CDR3 contains 15 residues. Looked up from germline, CDR1 is KGHDR and CDR2 is SFDVKD. Trimming took off 3 bases at V and 2 bases at J, with 10 bases between the two ends. Here the CDR3 reads CATSDPRTPYNEQFF. Written as DNA, the CDR3 is TGTGCCACCAGTGATCCTAGGACACCCTACAATGAGCAGTTCTTC.

The gene calls are TRBV10-2 and TRBJ1-5; TRBD1 matches 9 bases. CDR1 WSHSY and CDR2 SAAADI come from the germline V gene. This CDR3 comprises 13 residues. After removal of 6 bases from V and 4 bases from J, the junction contained 1 base not matched to a gene. CDR3 amino acids: CASRTGGNQPQHF. The CDR3 coding sequence is TGCGCCAGCAGGACAGGGGGGAATCAGCCCCAGCATTTT.

The chain combines TRBV6-5 with TRBJ2-5; D is unresolved. Trimming cost V 5 bases and J 7 bases, with 8 bases left between them. The CDR3 has 11 residues. Germline V gene sequence: CDR1 MNHEY, CDR2 SVGAGI. The chain's CDR3 is CASSHSGTQYF. CDR3 DNA sequence: TGTGCCAGCAGTCATTCCGGGACCCAGTACTTC.

The genes are TRBV19 and TRBJ1-2, with 7 bases identical to TRBD1. This CDR3 contains 15 residues. With 2 bases clipped from V and 8 bases from J, the junction kept 11 bases outside the gene matches. CDR1 is LNHDA and CDR2 is SQIVND in the germline V gene (reference sequence). This CDR3 reads CASSILNEQGKGYTF. In DNA, the CDR3 is TGTGCCAGTAGTATATTGAACGAACAGGGGAAGGGCTACACCTTC.

The table lists this clone with many counts. The chain is built from TRBV5-6 and TRBJ2-5; D is unresolved. V was pared by 6 bases and J by 2 bases, with 14 bases between. The CDR3 contains 14 residues. Germline V gene sequence: CDR1 SGHDT, CDR2 YYEEEE. The CDR3 sequence is CASTPPTRQETQYF. The CDR3, as DNA: TGTGCCAGCACCCCCCCAACGCGACAAGAGACCCAGTACTTC.

This chain joins TRBV10-1 and TRBJ2-2, with 14 positions matching TRBD2. CDR1 is WNHNN and CDR2 is SYGVQD in the germline V gene (reference sequence). CDR3 length equals 16 residues. V shed 6 bases, J shed 4 bases, and the junction held 4 bases outside the gene matches. The CDR3 region is CASSLGLAGGTGELFF. The CDR3 bases are TGCGCCAGCAGCCTCGGACTAGCGGGGGGCACCGGGGAGCTGTTTTTT.

The chain couples TRBV6-5 to TRBJ2-3, with 10 bases aligning to TRBD1. The germline gives CDR1 MNHEY, CDR2 SVGAGI. V gave up 4 bases and J gave up 6 bases; unmatched junction bases: 10. The CDR3 is 16 residues long. DNA for the CDR3: TGTGCCAGCAGTTCGTCCGGGACAGGGGCGTATGATACGCAGTATTTT. This encodes CASSSSGTGAYDTQYF.

This chain uses TRBV19 with TRBJ1-5; D ambiguous. The CDR3 sequence is 15 residues long. In germline, CDR1 is LNHDA, CDR2 SQIVND (reference sequence). Trimming cost V 7 bases and J 5 bases, with 18 bases left between them. The CDR3 sequence is CASTDRGSAHQPQHF. CDR3 nucleotides: TGTGCCAGTACCGATCGGGGTAGTGCCCATCAGCCCCAGCATTTT.

The chain uses TRBV20-1 and TRBJ1-1; 8 bases align to TRBD1. Germline V gene sequence: CDR1 DFQATT, CDR2 SNEGSKA (reference sequence). V was pared by 3 bases and J by 4 bases, with 7 bases of the junction left unmatched. The CDR3 has 14 amino acids. CDR3 protein: CSASQITGGTEAFF. CDR3 in DNA: TGCAGTGCTAGTCAGATTACAGGGGGCACTGAAGCTTTCTTT.

The chain uses TRBV18 and TRBJ1-5; TRBD1 matches at 8 bases. V gave up 3 bases and J gave up 1 base; unmatched junction bases: 8. Per the germline V gene, CDR1 is KGHSH and CDR2 is LQKENI. The CDR3 length is 17 residues. CDR3 residues: CASSPGTYRGSNQPQHF. The CDR3 DNA reads TGTGCCAGCTCACCTGGGACATACAGGGGGAGCAATCAGCCCCAGCATTTT.

The chain carries TRBV6-5 and TRBJ1-5; the D gene is possibly TRBD1 (5 bases). The CDR3 spans 12 residues. Trimming took off 8 bases at V and 6 bases at J, with 11 bases between the two ends. Per germline, CDR1 MNHEY and CDR2 SVGAGI. CDR3 loop: CASGRQSQPQHF. In DNA form, the CDR3 reads TGTGCCAGCGGTAGACAGAGTCAGCCCCAGCATTTT.

This chain links TRBV9 with TRBJ2-2, with 8 bases aligning to TRBD1. The CDR3 covers 17 residues. Germline values: CDR1 SGDLS, CDR2 YYNGEE. V was pared by 0 bases and J by 0 bases, with 4 bases of the junction left unmatched. The CDR3 DNA reads TGTGCCAGCAGCGTAGCCCAGGGGGCACCGAACACCGGGGAGCTGTTTTTT. Protein: CASSVAQGAPNTGELFF.

The rearrangement uses TRBV3-1 (or the pseudogene TRBV3-2) and TRBJ1-1, with 7 bases lining up with TRBD1. Germline V gene data show CDR1 as LGHDT and CDR2 as YNNKEL (reference sequence). V lost 7 bases to trimming and J lost 4 bases; unmatched junction nucleotides: 9. The CDR3 totals 14 residues. The CDR3 DNA sequence: TGTGCCAGCATCGGGACAGCTCTGGGCACTGAAGCTTTCTTT. Its translation: CASIGTALGTEAFF.

The chain couples TRBV15 to TRBJ1-2; TRBD1 is a possible D gene (6 bases). V was shortened by 5 bases and J by 7 bases, with 14 bases between the two germline ends. Germline values: CDR1 LNHNV, CDR2 YYDKDF (reference sequence). This CDR3 has 13 amino acids. The CDR3 bases are TGTGCCACCAGCGTGAACAGGGTCTCTGGCTACACCTTC. This translates into CATSVNRVSGYTF.

The rearrangement joins TRBV2 to TRBJ1-1; TRBD1 matches at 10 bases. The CDR3 length is 14 residues. In germline, CDR1 is SNHLY, CDR2 FYNNEI. After removal of 6 bases from V and 5 bases from J, the junction contained 6 bases not matched to a gene. CDR3 sequence reads: CASRAGQGGTEAFF. In nucleotides, the CDR3 is TGTGCCAGCAGGGCCGGACAGGGGGGAACTGAAGCTTTCTTT.

The chain combines TRBV5-1 with TRBJ2-7; 8 bases agree with TRBD2. J gave up 6 bases and V 0 bases, and 17 bases lay outside the gene matches. Germline values: CDR1 SGHRS, CDR2 YFSETQ. The CDR3 contains 18 residues. In DNA, the CDR3 is TGCGCCAGCAGCTTGGGGAGGATCGGGGGGGCCGGGGGCCCCGAGCAGTACTTC. Residues: CASSLGRIGGAGGPEQYF.